This paragraph covers one T cell receptor beta chain sequence. This clone was picked up one time. The specificity of this receptor is unknown. The input lacks base qualities; no much larger clone sits a single base away. Trimming at the junction amounts to 0 bases on V and 3 bases on J, and the germline ends lie 12 bases apart. The CDR3 runs 16 amino acids, cysteine and phenylalanine included. Just CDR3 DNA is preserved here, 48 bases in frame from base 1. The germline V gene specifies MGHRA as CDR1 and YSYEKL as CDR2. Whole blood was collected in K2EDTA tubes by collaborating institutions according to the institutions' own protocols. For TCRbeta analysis, collaborators shipped samples in one of three forms: frozen whole blood, isolated PBMCs, or DNA extracted from either of those sample types. The sample is drawn from a study of blood T cell repertoires in COVID-19 (dated by TCRdb to about 2020). A note on the overall study: The collaborator samples originated in the United States, Italy and Spain and spanned the acute and convalescent phases of COVID-19. The prospective study material was composed of cDNA or gDNA derived from T cells, B-cell-depleted T cells, or PBMCs. The dataset comprised deeply sampled blood TCRbeta repertoires from subjects exposed to, actively infected with, or recovered from COVID-19. A freely available public database, intended as a resource for researchers studying the immune response to SARS-CoV-2, is where the repertoires were released. Samples came from the ongoing ImmuneRACE study (first 160 participants) plus 1,254 subjects from 6 global collaborators. A de-identified subject ID, COVID-19 status, age in years and sex were almost always included in the sample metadata. Where HLA class I and class II types were available, the types were taken from metadata supplied by the sample provider, not from assay-based typing. What the research found in general, with its limitations: Clinical and demographic metadata were provided uncurated, with the amount varying by source and participant.

TCRbeta CDR3 regions were amplified from genomic DNA by means of the immunoSEQ Assay, a bias-controlled multiplex PCR. On the authors' methods: Nucleated cell counts per sample were estimated from amplification of reference gene primers within the assay. To quantify the absolute abundance of each unique TCRbeta CDR3 rearrangement, sequence reads were collapsed and filtered. For each sample, productive Simpson clonality was calculated by taking the square root of Simpson's diversity index across productive rearrangements. This is the immuneACCESS table as TCRdb keeps it, with only in-frame sequences that have V and J called. A part of the clones is gone; compared with another copy, unresolved V genes explain less than half, and the rest is unexplained. For V, J and clone size, that table is used; D and trimming come from the DNA. This sample gives around 380,000 clones in total; roughly four fifths of them show up just once. Around 1% of the sample belongs to the ten largest clones.

The sequence came from a human donor with acute or convalescent COVID-19. The donor label of this sample is uncertain. Specimen: peripheral blood. Rearrangement joined TRBV4-1 to TRBJ2-1, with the D gene call left open. The nucleotide sequence is given as TGCGCCAGCAGCCAAGATCCTCCGCAGGTCTACAATGAGCAGTTCTTC. The encoded protein is CASSQDPPQVYNEQFF.